These T cell receptor beta chains were read from a single sample in a study of blood T cell repertoires in COVID-19. The table came from immunoSEQ multiplex PCR; TCRdb's copy has only in-frame clones and leaves some out. The sample contains roughly 190,000 clones, about 83% of which appear only once. The sample comprised peripheral blood. These receptors came from a woman in her 70s with active or convalescent COVID-19. The CDR3 runs from the conserved cysteine through the conserved F or W. The order of the fields is J gene, D gene, V gene, CDR3 length, clone size, CDR3 DNA, CDR3 protein. A D gene is named only where the DNA matches it firmly. The size field is filled for only some rows; it gives once, few, many or a size class.

j_call: TRBJ2-2
d_call: -
v_call: TRBV19
cdr3_length: 14
clone_size: few
cdr3_nt: TGTGCCAGTACGAGGACACTCAACACCGGGGAGCTGTTTTTT
cdr3_aa: CASTRTLNTGELFF

j_call: TRBJ2-3
d_call: TRBD1
v_call: TRBV5-8
cdr3_length: 15
clone_size: -
cdr3_nt: TGTGCCAGCAGCCAGTACAGGGGGCGCACAGATACGCAGTATTTT
cdr3_aa: CASSQYRGRTDTQYF

j_call: TRBJ2-3
d_call: TRBD1
v_call: TRBV5-1
cdr3_length: 14
clone_size: -
cdr3_nt: TGCGCCAGCACCCCGACAGGGGGCACAGATACGCAGTATTTT
cdr3_aa: CASTPTGGTDTQYF

j_call: TRBJ1-1
d_call: -
v_call: TRBV30
cdr3_length: 13
clone_size: -
cdr3_nt: TGTGCCTGGAGTTCTCAGGGCCCCACTGAAGCTTTCTTT
cdr3_aa: CAWSSQGPTEAFF

j_call: TRBJ2-3
d_call: -
v_call: TRBV5-1
cdr3_length: 15
clone_size: -
cdr3_nt: TGCGCCAGCAGCCTTGGGGCGGGACTTGCAGATACGCAGTATTTT
cdr3_aa: CASSLGAGLADTQYF

j_call: TRBJ2-7
d_call: -
v_call: TRBV3-1/TRBV3-2
cdr3_length: 13
clone_size: few
cdr3_nt: TGTGCCAGCAGCCGGGGCGGATTATACGAGCAGTACTTC
cdr3_aa: CASSRGGLYEQYF

j_call: TRBJ2-6
d_call: -
v_call: TRBV2
cdr3_length: 13
clone_size: -
cdr3_nt: TGTGCCAGCACCCCGTTGGGGGCCAACGTCCTGACTTTC
cdr3_aa: CASTPLGANVLTF

j_call: TRBJ1-5
d_call: TRBD1
v_call: TRBV6-5
cdr3_length: 15
clone_size: few
cdr3_nt: TGTGCCAGCAGTCGGGACAGGGGGGACAATCAGCCCCAGCATTTT
cdr3_aa: CASSRDRGDNQPQHF

j_call: TRBJ1-2
d_call: TRBD1
v_call: TRBV28
cdr3_length: 14
clone_size: -
cdr3_nt: TGTGCCAGCAGAGGACAGGGTGAATTCTATGGCTACACCTTC
cdr3_aa: CASRGQGEFYGYTF

j_call: TRBJ2-1
d_call: -
v_call: TRBV27
cdr3_length: 12
clone_size: -
cdr3_nt: TGTGCCAGCAGCCTAGGGGGAAATGAGCAGTTCTTC
cdr3_aa: CASSLGGNEQFF